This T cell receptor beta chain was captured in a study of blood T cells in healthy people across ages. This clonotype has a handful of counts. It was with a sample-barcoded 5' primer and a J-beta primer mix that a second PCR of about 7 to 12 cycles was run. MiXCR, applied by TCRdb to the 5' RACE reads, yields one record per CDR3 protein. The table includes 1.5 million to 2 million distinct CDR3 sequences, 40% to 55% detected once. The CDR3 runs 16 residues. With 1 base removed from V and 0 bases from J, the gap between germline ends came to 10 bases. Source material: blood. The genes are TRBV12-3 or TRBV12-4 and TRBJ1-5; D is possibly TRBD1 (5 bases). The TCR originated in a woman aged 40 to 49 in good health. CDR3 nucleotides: TGTGCCAGCAGTTTAGGGGACTCATATAGCAATCAGCCCCAGCATTTT. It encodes CASSLGDSYSNQPQHF.